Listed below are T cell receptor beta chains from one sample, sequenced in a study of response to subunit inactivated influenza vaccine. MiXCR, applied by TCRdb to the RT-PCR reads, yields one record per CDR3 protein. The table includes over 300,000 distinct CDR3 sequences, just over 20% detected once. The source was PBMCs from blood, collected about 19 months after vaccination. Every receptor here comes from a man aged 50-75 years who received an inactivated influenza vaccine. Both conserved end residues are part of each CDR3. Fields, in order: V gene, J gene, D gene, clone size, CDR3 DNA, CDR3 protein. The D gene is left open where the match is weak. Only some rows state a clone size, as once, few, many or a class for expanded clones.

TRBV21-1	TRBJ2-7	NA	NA	TGTGCCAGCAGCCGGACAGGGGGTCCCTACGAGCAGTACTTC	CASSRTGGPYEQYF
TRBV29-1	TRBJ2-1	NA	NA	TGCAGCGCTGTAAATTTGGTAATCAATGAGCAGTTCTTC	CSAVNLVINEQFF
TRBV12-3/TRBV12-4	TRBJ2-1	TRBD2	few	TGTGCCAGCAGTCCGGGACTAGCTGAGAATGAGCAGTTCTTC	CASSPGLAENEQFF
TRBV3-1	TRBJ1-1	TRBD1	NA	TGTGCCAGCAGCCTCCAGGGGGCGCGGGGCACTGGAGCTTTCTTT	CASSLQGARGTGAFF
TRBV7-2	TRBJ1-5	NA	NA	TGTGCCAGCAGCTTAAAAAATAGCAATCAGCCCCAGCATTTT	CASSLKNSNQPQHF
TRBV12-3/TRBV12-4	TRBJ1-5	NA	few	TGTGCCAGCAGTTTTGCCGGGGTTGGCAATCAGCCCCAGCATTTT	CASSFAGVGNQPQHF
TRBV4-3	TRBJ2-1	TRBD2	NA	TGCGCCAGCAGCCAAGGCGGGAGGATGTACAATGAGCAGTTCTTC	CASSQGGRMYNEQFF
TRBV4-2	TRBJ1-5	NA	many	TGTGCCAGCAGCCAAGAGGTGGGTCAGCCCCAGCATTTT	CASSQEVGQPQHF
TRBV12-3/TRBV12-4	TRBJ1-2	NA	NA	TGTGCCAGCAGTTTAGCGTTGGGGGGATTCACTGGCTACACCTTC	CASSLALGGFTGYTF
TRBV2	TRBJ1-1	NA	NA	TGTGCCAGCAGGGCATTTGGGGGAGGGAACACTGAAGCTTTCTTT	CASRAFGGGNTEAFF
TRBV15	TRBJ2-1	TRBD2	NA	TGTGCCACCAGCCCTAGCGGGGGATCCTACAATGAGCAGTTCTTC	CATSPSGGSYNEQFF
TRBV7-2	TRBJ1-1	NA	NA	TGTGCCAGCAGCTTAGACAGGGAAGGGGAAGCTTTCTTT	CASSLDREGEAFF